This record looks at one TCR beta chain sequence and its context. The sample is drawn from a study of shared clonotypes between healthy human individuals. Method: immunoSEQ multiplex PCR; TCRdb's copy keeps in-frame clones and lacks some. The repertoire holds 980,000 or so clones, over 60% seen once, with about 1.5% in the top ten. Donation came from healthy HIV-negative adults that had no recent acute infections or vaccinations. Into CD45RA+ naive and CD45RA-negative memory subsets, the CD4+ cells were split. The length of the CDR3 is 15 residues. J gave up 0 bases and V 7 bases, and 6 bases lay outside the gene matches. The germline CDR1 and CDR2 sequences are LNHDA and SQIVND (reference sequence).

This chain links TRBV19 with TRBJ2-3, with TRBD2 matching 8 bases. The specimen sequenced was memory CD4+ T cells sorted from blood. Subset here: CD45RA-negative fraction. The TCR comes from a man between 18 and 35 years old in good health. The CDR3 region has the DNA TGTGCCAGTACCGCTAGCGGGTCTAGCACAGATACGCAGTATTTT. It yields the protein CASTASGSSTDTQYF.